This T cell receptor (beta chain) was sequenced during a study of lymphopenia after photon versus proton radiotherapy. Study results and limitations: Under photons, naive T cells and diversity fell while effector/memory populations rose. Post-nadir diversity loss with photons came from oligoclonal expansion, particularly CD8+ Temra cells. Survival link was tested only in deceased patients; proton benefit remains a possibility.

This table comes from immunoSEQ multiplex PCR, and its TCRdb copy is limited to in-frame clones, with some not included. Among fewer than 50,000 clones listed, less than 90% were seen once. This clone appeared once. Its antigen is unidentified. Specimen: peripheral blood, collected from a patient treated with photon-based radiotherapy. The receptor was isolated from a man between 35 and 55 years old with gastric cancer.

CDR3 amino acids: CASSPLPPGYEQYF. As DNA, the CDR3 is TGCGCCAGCAGCCCCCTACCGCCGGGGTACGAGCAGTACTTC. The rearrangement uses TRBV5-1 and TRBJ2-7; the D gene is possibly TRBD2 (5 bases). V lost 4 bases and J 4 bases, leaving 15 bases between the germline ends. CDR1 and CDR2 (germline): SGHRS, YFSETQ. This CDR3 has 14 residues.